This T cell receptor (beta chain) was recorded in a study of T cells in localized non-small cell lung cancer. This table comes from immunoSEQ multiplex PCR, and its TCRdb copy is limited to in-frame clones, with some not included. The data hold about 62,000 clones, with roughly 80% observed a single time. Germline V lookup: CDR1 SGHTA, CDR2 FQGNSA. The CDR3 runs 14 residues. V was cut by 0 bases and J by 8 bases, with 11 bases left in between. The clonotype comes from a man aged 35-69 years with stage II lung adenocarcinoma. The chain recombines TRBV7-2 with TRBJ2-1; D possibly corresponds to TRBD2 (6 bases). The specimen was PBMCs, collected before any cancer treatment. CDR3 in DNA: TGTGCCAGCAGCTTAGCGGTAGGCGGGGATGAGCAGTTCTTC. This gives the protein CASSLAVGGDEQFF.